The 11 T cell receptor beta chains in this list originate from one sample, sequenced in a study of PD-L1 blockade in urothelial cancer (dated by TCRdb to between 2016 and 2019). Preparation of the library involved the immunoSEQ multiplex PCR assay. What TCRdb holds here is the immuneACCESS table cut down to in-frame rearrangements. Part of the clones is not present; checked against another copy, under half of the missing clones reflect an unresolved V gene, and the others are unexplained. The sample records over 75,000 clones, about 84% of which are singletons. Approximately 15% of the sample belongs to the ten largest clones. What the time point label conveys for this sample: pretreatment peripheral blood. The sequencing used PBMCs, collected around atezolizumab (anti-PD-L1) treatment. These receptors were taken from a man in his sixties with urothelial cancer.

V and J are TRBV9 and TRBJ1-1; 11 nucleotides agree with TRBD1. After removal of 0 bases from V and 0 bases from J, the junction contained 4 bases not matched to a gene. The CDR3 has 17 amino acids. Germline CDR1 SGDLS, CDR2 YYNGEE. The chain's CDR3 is CASSVAGQGVMNTEAFF. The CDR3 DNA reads TGTGCCAGCAGCGTAGCGGGACAGGGGGTCATGAACACTGAAGCTTTCTTT.

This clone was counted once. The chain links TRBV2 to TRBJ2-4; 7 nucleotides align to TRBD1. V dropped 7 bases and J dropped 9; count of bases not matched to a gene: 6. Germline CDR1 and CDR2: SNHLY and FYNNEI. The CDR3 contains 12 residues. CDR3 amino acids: CASMGTVGIQYF. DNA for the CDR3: TGTGCCAGCATGGGGACAGTCGGCATTCAGTACTTC.

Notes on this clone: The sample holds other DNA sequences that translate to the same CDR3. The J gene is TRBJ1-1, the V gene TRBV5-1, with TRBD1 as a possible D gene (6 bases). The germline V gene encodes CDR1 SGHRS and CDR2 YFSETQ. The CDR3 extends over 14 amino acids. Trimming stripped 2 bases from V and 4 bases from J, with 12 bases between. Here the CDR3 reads CASSLQGLGTEAFF. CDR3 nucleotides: TGCGCCAGCAGCTTACAGGGTCTCGGCACTGAAGCTTTCTTT.

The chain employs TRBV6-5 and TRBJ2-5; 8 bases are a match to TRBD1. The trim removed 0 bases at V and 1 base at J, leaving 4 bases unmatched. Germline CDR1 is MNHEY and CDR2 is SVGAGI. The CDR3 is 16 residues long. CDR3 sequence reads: CASSYSTGAFQETQYF. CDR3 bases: TGTGCCAGCAGTTACTCGACAGGGGCGTTCCAAGAGACCCAGTACTTC.

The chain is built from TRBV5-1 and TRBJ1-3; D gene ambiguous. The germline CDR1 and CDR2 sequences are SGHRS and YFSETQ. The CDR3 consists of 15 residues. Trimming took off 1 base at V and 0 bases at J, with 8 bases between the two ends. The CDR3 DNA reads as TGCGCCAGCAGCTTGCGAGGGAACTCTGGAAACACCATATATTTT. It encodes CASSLRGNSGNTIYF.

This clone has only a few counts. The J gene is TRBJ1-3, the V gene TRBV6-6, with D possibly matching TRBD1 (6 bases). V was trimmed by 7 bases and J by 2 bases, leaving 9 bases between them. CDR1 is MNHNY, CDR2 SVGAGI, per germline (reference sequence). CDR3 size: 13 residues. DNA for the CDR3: TGTGCCAGCATGAGGGGGACTGGAAACACCATATATTTT. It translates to CASMRGTGNTIYF.

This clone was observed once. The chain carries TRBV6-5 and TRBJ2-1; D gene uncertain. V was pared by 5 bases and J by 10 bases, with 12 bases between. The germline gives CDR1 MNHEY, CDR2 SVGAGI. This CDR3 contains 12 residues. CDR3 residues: CASSPGGNEQFF. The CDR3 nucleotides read TGTGCCAGCAGTCCCGGTGGTAACGAGCAGTTCTTC.

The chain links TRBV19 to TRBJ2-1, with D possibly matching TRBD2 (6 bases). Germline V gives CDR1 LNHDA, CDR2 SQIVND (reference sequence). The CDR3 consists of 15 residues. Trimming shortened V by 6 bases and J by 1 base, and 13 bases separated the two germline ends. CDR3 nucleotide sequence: TGTGCCAGTAGAGGGCGGGGATTATCCTACAATGAGCAGTTCTTC. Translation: CASRGRGLSYNEQFF.

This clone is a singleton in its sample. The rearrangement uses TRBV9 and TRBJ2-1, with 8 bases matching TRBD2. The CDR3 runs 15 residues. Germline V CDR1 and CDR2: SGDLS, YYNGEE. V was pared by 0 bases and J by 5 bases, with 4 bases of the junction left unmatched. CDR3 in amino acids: CASSVDGTRDNEQFF. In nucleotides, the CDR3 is TGTGCCAGCAGCGTAGACGGGACTAGAGACAATGAGCAGTTCTTC. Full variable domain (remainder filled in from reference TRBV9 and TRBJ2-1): DSGVTQTPKHLITATGQRVTLRCSPRSGDLSVYWYQQSLDQGLQFLIQYYNGEERAKGNILERFSAQQFPDLHSELNLSSLELGDSALYFCASSVDGTRDNEQFFGPGTRLTVL.

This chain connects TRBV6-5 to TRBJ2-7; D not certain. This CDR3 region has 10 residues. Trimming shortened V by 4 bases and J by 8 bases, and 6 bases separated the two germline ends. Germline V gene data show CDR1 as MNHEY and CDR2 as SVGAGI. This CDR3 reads CASSSNKQYF. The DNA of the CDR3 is TGTGCCAGCAGTTCGAACAAGCAGTACTTC.

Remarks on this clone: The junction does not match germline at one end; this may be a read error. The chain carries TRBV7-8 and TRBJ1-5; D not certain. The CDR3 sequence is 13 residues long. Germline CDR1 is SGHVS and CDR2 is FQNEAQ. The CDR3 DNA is TGTGCCAGCAGCTTACCGGGGAATCAGCTCCAGCATTTT. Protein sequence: CASSLPGNQLQHF.